Included here is one T cell receptor beta chain sequence, with context. Some clones are missing from TCRdb's copy, which holds only in-frame ones; the method was immunoSEQ multiplex PCR. There are about 69,000 clones in the sample; approximately 92% occur only once, and roughly 2% lies in the top ten. This sample is drawn from a study of T cell changes during pregnancy in multiple sclerosis. The CDR3 contains 17 residues. Germline values: CDR1 GTSNPN, CDR2 SVGIG (reference sequence). The J segment lost 2 bases and the V segment lost 0 bases, leaving 7 bases of the junction unmatched. The chain recombines TRBV30 with TRBJ2-6; 7 bases agree with TRBD1. Sequencing was performed on peripheral blood, taken in the third trimester of pregnancy. This clonotype was obtained from a female donor in good health, enrolled as a control in a pregnancy study. The CDR3 is CAWSVRQGVTGANVLTF. DNA for the CDR3: TGTGCCTGGAGTGTACGGCAGGGGGTAACTGGGGCCAACGTCCTGACTTTC.